This TCR beta chain originates from a study of T cells in Graves' hyperthyroidism and ophthalmopathy. The wider study: Peripheral blood was secured at the point of initial diagnosis, before any treatment. Study-wide results and caveats: Median prediction lead before ophthalmopathy onset was around 6.9 months with the model.

The CDR3 is made up of 14 amino acids. The J segment lost 5 bases and the V segment lost 5 bases, leaving 5 bases of the junction unmatched. This clonotype was counted many times. The antigen remains unidentified. RNA transcripts yielded amplified TCR beta CDR3 regions. HTBI primers were employed in a first-round RT-PCR of the TCR CDR3. TCRdb redid the calling of the multiplex PCR reads with MiXCR, one entry per CDR3 protein. The sample consists of roughly 720,000 distinct CDR3 sequences, 15% to 20% of them appearing once. Each patient was aged 18 to 65 and had newly diagnosed hyperthyroidism of under 2 months' duration.

The sequence came from a man aged 50-60 years with Graves' hyperthyroidism. Sequenced sample: blood. The chain uses TRBV12-3 or TRBV12-4 and TRBJ1-1; 10 bases fit TRBD1. CDR3 nucleotide sequence: TGTGCCAGCAGTCCTTGGACAGGGGGAACTGAAGCTTTCTTT. This translates into CASSPWTGGTEAFF.